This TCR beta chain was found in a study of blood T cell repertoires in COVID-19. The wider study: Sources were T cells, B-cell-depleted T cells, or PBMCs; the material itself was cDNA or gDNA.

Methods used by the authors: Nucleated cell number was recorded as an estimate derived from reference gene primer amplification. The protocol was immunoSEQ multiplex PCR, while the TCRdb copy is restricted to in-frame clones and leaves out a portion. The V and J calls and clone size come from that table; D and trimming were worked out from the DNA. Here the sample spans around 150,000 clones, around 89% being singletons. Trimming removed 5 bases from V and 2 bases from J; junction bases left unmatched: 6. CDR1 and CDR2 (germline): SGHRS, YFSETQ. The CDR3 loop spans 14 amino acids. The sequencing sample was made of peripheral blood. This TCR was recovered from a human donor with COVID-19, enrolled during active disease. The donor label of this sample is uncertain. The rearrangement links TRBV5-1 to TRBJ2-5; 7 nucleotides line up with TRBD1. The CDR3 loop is CASSFGRGQETQYF. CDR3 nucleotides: TGCGCCAGCAGTTTCGGCAGGGGGCAAGAGACCCAGTACTTC.